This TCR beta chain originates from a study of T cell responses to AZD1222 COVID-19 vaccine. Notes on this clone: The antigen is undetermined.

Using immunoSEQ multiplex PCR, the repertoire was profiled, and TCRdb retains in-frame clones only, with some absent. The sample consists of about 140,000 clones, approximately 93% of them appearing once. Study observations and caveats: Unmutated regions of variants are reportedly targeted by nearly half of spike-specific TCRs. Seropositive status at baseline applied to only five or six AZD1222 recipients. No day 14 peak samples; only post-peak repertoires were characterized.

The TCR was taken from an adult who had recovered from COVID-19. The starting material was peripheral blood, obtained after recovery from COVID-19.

CDR3 sequence reads: CASSKTGQGHNEQFF. The CDR3 coding sequence is TGTGCCAGTAGTAAGACGGGACAGGGCCACAATGAGCAGTTCTTC. V usage is TRBV19 and J usage is TRBJ2-1; TRBD1 aligns across 9 bases. CDR3 length: 15 residues. From germline, CDR1 is LNHDA and CDR2 SQIVND (reference sequence). Trimming at V came to 4 bases and at J to 5 bases, leaving 6 bases not matched to a gene. The full variable domain, its missing parts supplied by reference TRBV19 and TRBJ2-1, is DGGITQSPKYLFRKEGQNVTLSCEQNLNHDAMYWYRQDPGQGLRLIYYSQIVNDFQKGDIAEGYSVSREKKESFPLTVTSAQKNPTAFYLCASSKTGQGHNEQFFGPGTRLTVL.